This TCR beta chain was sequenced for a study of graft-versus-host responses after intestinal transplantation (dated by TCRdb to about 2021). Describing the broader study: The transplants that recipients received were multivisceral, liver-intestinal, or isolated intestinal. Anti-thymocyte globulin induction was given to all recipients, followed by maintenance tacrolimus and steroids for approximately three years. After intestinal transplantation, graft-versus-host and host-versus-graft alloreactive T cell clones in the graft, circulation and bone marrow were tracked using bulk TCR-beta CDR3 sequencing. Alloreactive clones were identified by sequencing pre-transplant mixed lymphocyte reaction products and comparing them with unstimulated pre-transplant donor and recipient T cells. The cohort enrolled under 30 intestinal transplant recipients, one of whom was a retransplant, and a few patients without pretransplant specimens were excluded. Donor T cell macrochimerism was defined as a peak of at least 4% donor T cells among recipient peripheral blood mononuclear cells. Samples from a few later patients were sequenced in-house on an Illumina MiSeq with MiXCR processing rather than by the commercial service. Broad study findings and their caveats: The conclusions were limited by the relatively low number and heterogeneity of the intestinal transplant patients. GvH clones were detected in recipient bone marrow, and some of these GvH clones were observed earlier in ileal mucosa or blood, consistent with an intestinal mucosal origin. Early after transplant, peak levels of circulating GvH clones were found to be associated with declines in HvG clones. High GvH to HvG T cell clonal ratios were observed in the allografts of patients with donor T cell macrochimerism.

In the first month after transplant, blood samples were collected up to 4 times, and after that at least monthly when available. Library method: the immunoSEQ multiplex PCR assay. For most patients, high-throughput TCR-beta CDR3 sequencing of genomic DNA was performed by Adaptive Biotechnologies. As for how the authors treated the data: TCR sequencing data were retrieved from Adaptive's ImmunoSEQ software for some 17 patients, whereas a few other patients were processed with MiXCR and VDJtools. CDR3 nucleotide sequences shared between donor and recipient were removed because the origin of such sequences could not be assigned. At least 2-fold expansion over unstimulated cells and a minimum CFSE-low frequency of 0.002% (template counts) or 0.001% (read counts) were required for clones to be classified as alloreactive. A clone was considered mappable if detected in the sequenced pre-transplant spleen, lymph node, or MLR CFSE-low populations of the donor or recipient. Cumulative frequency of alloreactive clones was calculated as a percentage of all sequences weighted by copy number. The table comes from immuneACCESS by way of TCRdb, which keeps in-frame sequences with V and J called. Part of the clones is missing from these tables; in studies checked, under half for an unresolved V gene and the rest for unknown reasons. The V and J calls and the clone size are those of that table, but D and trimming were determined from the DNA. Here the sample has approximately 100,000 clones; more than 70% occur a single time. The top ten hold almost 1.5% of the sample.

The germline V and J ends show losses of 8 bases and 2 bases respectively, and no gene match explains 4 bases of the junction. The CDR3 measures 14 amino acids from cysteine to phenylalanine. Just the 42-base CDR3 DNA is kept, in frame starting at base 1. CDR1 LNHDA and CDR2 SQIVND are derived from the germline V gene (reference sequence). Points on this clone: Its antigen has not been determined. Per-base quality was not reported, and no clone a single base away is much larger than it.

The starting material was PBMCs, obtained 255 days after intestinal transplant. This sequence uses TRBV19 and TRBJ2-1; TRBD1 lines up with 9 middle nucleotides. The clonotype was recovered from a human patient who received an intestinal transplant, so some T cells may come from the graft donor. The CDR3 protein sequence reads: CASGDREPYNEQFF. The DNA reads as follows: TGTGCCAGTGGGGACAGGGAACCCTACAATGAGCAGTTCTTC.